Following are 18 T cell receptor beta chains from one sample sequenced in a study of blood T cell repertoires in COVID-19. TCRdb's table, derived via immunoSEQ multiplex PCR, lists solely in-frame clones and lacks some. The data hold some 250,000 clones, with about 91% observed a single time. The sample taken for sequencing was PBMCs or T cells enriched from blood (not recorded which). These receptors originate from a human donor in a cohort exposed to, infected with or recovered from COVID-19 (not recorded which). The donor label of this sample is uncertain.

The CDR3 sequence is CASSLGQTEQYF. The CDR3 DNA sequence: TGTGCCAGCAGTTTAGGACAGACCGAGCAGTACTTC. The chain has TRBV12-3 or TRBV12-4 and TRBJ2-7, with D possibly matching TRBD1 (5 bases). The V gene lost 1 base and the J gene lost 6 bases, with 7 bases spanning the gap. The CDR3 loop spans 12 amino acids.

The V and J genes are TRBV5-6 and TRBJ1-2; D not certain. The germline V gene encodes CDR1 SGHDT and CDR2 YYEEEE. This CDR3 comprises 14 residues. The germline V and J ends were trimmed by 4 bases and 4 bases, with 14 bases remaining between them. In DNA form, the CDR3 reads TGTGCCAGCAGCACTTCCCCCGGGTTCTATGGCTACACCTTC. Translating gives CASSTSPGFYGYTF.

This clone turned up a few times. The same CDR3 can be traced to other DNA sequences in this sample. The chain has TRBV6-5 and TRBJ2-7; D possibly corresponds to TRBD1 (5 bases). V lost 6 bases, J lost 4 bases, and 13 bases lay in between. This CDR3 has 13 amino acids. Germline V gene sequence: CDR1 MNHEY, CDR2 SVGAGI. CDR3 coding DNA: TGTGCCAGCAGCCGGCAGGGTTCTTACGAGCAGTACTTC. Residues: CASSRQGSYEQYF.

The gene calls are TRBV10-3 and TRBJ1-4, with 9 bases lining up with TRBD1. The trim removed 5 bases at V and 5 bases at J, leaving 3 bases unmatched. The CDR3 totals 14 residues. Germline CDR1 reads ENHRY; CDR2 reads SYGVKD. CDR3: CAISKDRGNEKLFF. CDR3 coding DNA: TGTGCCATCAGTAAGGACAGGGGCAATGAAAAACTGTTTTTT.

V is TRBV6-5 and J is TRBJ1-1, with D perhaps matching TRBD1 (6 bases). V was trimmed by 7 bases and J by 4 bases, leaving 16 bases between them. The CDR3 is 14 residues long. Germline V gives CDR1 MNHEY, CDR2 SVGAGI. CDR3 loop: CASTKGGEGTEAFF. The CDR3 nucleotides read TGTGCCAGCACCAAAGGGGGGGAGGGCACTGAAGCTTTCTTT.

The V call is TRBV29-1, the J call TRBJ1-2; 9 nucleotides match TRBD1. Per the germline V gene, CDR1 is SQVTM and CDR2 is ANQGSEA. The CDR3 runs 11 residues. V was clipped by 6 bases and J by 7 bases; unmatched bases: 3. The CDR3 protein is CSVGDRAGYTF. The CDR3 bases are TGCAGCGTGGGGGACAGGGCTGGCTACACCTTC. Using reference TRBV29-1 and TRBJ1-2 for the parts outside the CDR3, the full variable domain is SAVISQKPSRDICQRGTSLTIQCQVDSQVTMMFWYRQQPGQSLTLIATANQGSEATYESGFVIDKFPISRPNLTFSTLTVSNMSPEDSSIYLCSVGDRAGYTFGSGTRLTVV.

The genes are TRBV25-1 and TRBJ1-4; D might be TRBD1 (5 bases). Germline lookup yields CDR1 MGHDK and CDR2 SYGVNS. V was trimmed by 3 bases and J by 7 bases, leaving 18 bases between them. The CDR3 totals 16 residues. This chain's CDR3 is CASSDFWARRGEKLFF. The CDR3 DNA is TGTGCCAGCAGTGATTTCTGGGCAAGGAGGGGTGAAAAACTGTTTTTT.

The rearrangement uses TRBV9 and TRBJ1-1; D remains unclear. The V and J ends lost 2 bases and 5 bases respectively, with 13 bases between them. Germline CDR1 SGDLS, CDR2 YYNGEE. CDR3 length: 14 amino acids. Here the CDR3 DNA reads TGTGCCAGCAGCGTCGACGGCACGGGTACTGAAGCTTTCTTT. This encodes CASSVDGTGTEAFF.

The gene calls are TRBV7-2 and TRBJ2-7, with 7 bases identical to TRBD1. The junction had 6 bases not matched to a gene; V was cut back by 5 bases and J by 2 bases. CDR1 SGHTA and CDR2 FQGNSA come from the germline V gene. CDR3 length: 14 amino acids. The CDR3 region has the DNA TGTGCCAGCAGCACCTACAGGGGTCCCTACGAGCAGTACTTC. The encoded protein is CASSTYRGPYEQYF.

The chain recombines TRBV7-6 with TRBJ2-3; no firm D call. This CDR3 has 15 amino acids. Germline V gene data show CDR1 as SGHVS and CDR2 as FNYEAQ. V was clipped by 1 base and J by 1 base, with 9 bases between them. CDR3 DNA sequence: TGTGCCAGCAGCTTAGACGTTGGAGGCACAGATACGCAGTATTTT. Its protein is CASSLDVGGTDTQYF.

This clone occurred once. This chain uses TRBV28 with TRBJ2-5; D possibly corresponds to TRBD2 (7 bases). With 8 bases removed from V and 5 bases from J, the gap between germline ends came to 27 bases. Germline CDR1 reads MDHEN; CDR2 reads SYDVKM. The CDR3 runs 17 residues. In DNA, the CDR3 is TGTGCCAGCTCACCCCTCCGGGGGGCGCTTCGGATGGAGACCCAGTACTTC. Amino acid sequence: CASSPLRGALRMETQYF.

The rearrangement links TRBV30 to TRBJ1-4; 8 positions agree with TRBD1. Germline V gene sequence: CDR1 GTSNPN, CDR2 SVGIG (reference sequence). This CDR3 has 13 amino acids. V trimming: 0 bases; J trimming: 8 bases; junction bases outside the gene matches: 2. CDR3 sequence (DNA): TGTGCCTGGAGTGTACAGGGGGGCGAAAAACTGTTTTTT. Encoded protein: CAWSVQGGEKLFF.

A single count supports this clone. The rearrangement uses TRBV2 and TRBJ1-1; D possibly corresponds to TRBD1 (6 bases). Trimming cost V 5 bases and J 4 bases, with 17 bases left between them. Germline CDR1 SNHLY, CDR2 FYNNEI. This CDR3 region has 15 residues. The DNA for the CDR3 is TGTGCCAGCAGTCCCGGGACATTGGTCGGCACTGAAGCTTTCTTT. This gives the protein CASSPGTLVGTEAFF.

V usage is TRBV25-1 and J usage is TRBJ1-4; D unclear. This CDR3 region has 11 residues. The germline V gene encodes CDR1 MGHDK and CDR2 SYGVNS. V dropped 6 bases and J dropped 4 bases, with 3 bases sitting between them. CDR3 region: CASSLNEKLFF. The DNA of the CDR3 is TGTGCCAGCAGCCTTAATGAAAAACTGTTTTTT.

The chain employs TRBV30 and TRBJ2-7; D remains ambiguous. Germline CDR1 reads GTSNPN; CDR2 reads SVGIG (reference sequence). The CDR3 has 13 amino acids. Trimming took 0 bases from V and 3 from J, leaving 9 bases between them. CDR3 DNA sequence: TGTGCCTGGAGTGTACTGGGCTTCTACGAGCAGTACTTC. Translated: CAWSVLGFYEQYF. Full variable domain (rest looked up from reference TRBV30 and TRBJ2-7): SQTIHQWPATLVQPVGSPLSLECTVEGTSNPNLYWYRQAAGRGLQLLFYSVGIGQISSEVPQNLSASRPQDRQFILSSKKLLLSDSGFYLCAWSVLGFYEQYFGPGTRLTVT.

The V gene is TRBV24-1, the J gene TRBJ2-5; D uncertain. The length of the CDR3 is 12 residues. Trimming stripped 2 bases from V and 5 bases from J, with 5 bases between. From germline, CDR1 is KGHDR and CDR2 SFDVKD. DNA for the CDR3: TGTGCCACCAGTGATTCAATCGAGACCCAGTACTTC. Its translation: CATSDSIETQYF.

This chain joins TRBV18 and TRBJ2-7; D gene unclear. This CDR3 comprises 16 residues. In germline, CDR1 is KGHSH, CDR2 LQKENI. Trimming stripped 1 base from V and 2 bases from J, with 15 bases between. CDR3 bases: TGTGCCAGCTCACCACGACGGTCGGGTCAAACCTACGAGCAGTACTTC. Protein product: CASSPRRSGQTYEQYF.

V and J are TRBV3-1 (or the pseudogene TRBV3-2) and TRBJ2-6; D is possibly TRBD1 (6 bases). Germline V CDR1 and CDR2: LGHDT, YNNKEL (reference sequence). The V end was cut by 0 bases, the J end by 2 bases, with 11 bases between. The CDR3 is made up of 17 amino acids. The CDR3 bases are TGTGCCAGCAGCCAAGAGGCAGGGGCGACTGGGGCCAACGTCCTGACTTTC. It encodes CASSQEAGATGANVLTF.